The 30 T cell receptor beta chains presented below share a single source sample, sequenced in a study of T cells after yellow fever vaccination. TCRdb reprocessed the 5' RACE reads with MiXCR, giving one entry per CDR3 protein. The sample lists hundreds of thousands of distinct CDR3 sequences, 15% to 20% occurring once. The input for sequencing was PBMCs, taken before the yellow fever booster vaccination. The receptors were gathered from a man between 18 and 29 years old who received the YFV17D yellow fever vaccine.

The sample holds a few counts of this clonotype. The chain joins TRBV25-1 to TRBJ2-3; D call uncertain. V lost 7 bases and J lost 6, with 14 bases in between. The CDR3 has 13 residues. Germline V gene lookup returns CDR1 MGHDK and CDR2 SYGVNS. This CDR3 reads CASTALDTDTQYF. CDR3 nucleotides: TGTGCCAGCACGGCGTTAGACACGGATACGCAGTATTTT.

This clonotype has just a few counts. The chain has TRBV27 and TRBJ2-7; perhaps D is TRBD1 or TRBD2 (5 bases each). Trimming removed 2 bases from V and 2 bases from J, with 16 bases in between. The CDR3 is 16 amino acids. CDR1 and CDR2 from the germline V gene are MNHEY and SMNVEV (reference sequence). The CDR3 spells CASSLLGRQGAYEQYF. As DNA, the CDR3 is TGTGCCAGCAGTTTACTCGGAAGGCAGGGAGCCTACGAGCAGTACTTC.

This chain connects TRBV20-1 to TRBJ1-2; D gene unclear. The CDR3 totals 15 residues. Germline V gives CDR1 DFQATT, CDR2 SNEGSKA (reference sequence). V lost 0 bases, J lost 7 bases, and 18 bases lay in between. CDR3 residues: CSARDQAQPPLGYTF. The CDR3 DNA follows: TGCAGTGCTAGAGATCAGGCGCAACCCCCACTTGGCTACACCTTC.

This clonotype was seen a handful of times. The chain combines TRBV7-6 with TRBJ1-3, with D unclear. The V end lost 1 base, the J end lost 7 bases, and 11 bases lay between the germline ends. This CDR3 contains 14 residues. From germline, CDR1 is SGHVS and CDR2 FNYEAQ. The CDR3 protein is CASSLELISNTIYF. CDR3 coding DNA: TGTGCCAGCAGCTTAGAACTGATAAGTAACACCATATATTTT. The full variable domain, completed using reference TRBV7-6 and TRBJ1-3, is GAGVSQSPRYKVTKRGQDVALRCDPISGHVSLYWYRQALGQGPEFLTYFNYEAQQDKSGLPNDRFSAERPEGSISTLTIQRTEQRDSAMYRCASSLELISNTIYFGEGSWLTVV.

This clonotype came up a few times. J is TRBJ2-2 and V is TRBV7-2; 8 bases are shared with TRBD2. The junction had 7 bases not matched to a gene; V was cut back by 3 bases and J by 1 base. CDR1 and CDR2 (germline): SGHTA, FQGNSA. CDR3 length: 17 residues. CDR3 in DNA: TGTGCCAGCAGCTTGAGGCAGCGGGGGAAGAACACCGGGGAGCTGTTTTTT. Its protein product is CASSLRQRGKNTGELFF.

This clonotype was observed many times. The rearrangement joins TRBV7-6 to TRBJ2-1; TRBD1 aligns across 10 bases. CDR3 size: 17 residues. Trimming cost V 3 bases and J 7 bases; bases outside gene matches: 12. Per germline, CDR1 SGHVS and CDR2 FNYEAQ. CDR3 in amino acids: CASSFYAGTGAGNEQFF. CDR3 nucleotides: TGTGCCAGCAGCTTCTATGCCGGGACAGGGGCAGGGAATGAGCAGTTCTTC. The full variable domain, with the rest looked up from reference TRBV7-6 and TRBJ2-1, is GAGVSQSPRYKVTKRGQDVALRCDPISGHVSLYWYRQALGQGPEFLTYFNYEAQQDKSGLPNDRFSAERPEGSISTLTIQRTEQRDSAMYRCASSFYAGTGAGNEQFFGPGTRLTVL.

The gene calls are TRBV6-2 or TRBV6-3 and TRBJ2-3, with D possibly matching TRBD1 (5 bases). This CDR3 has 13 residues. V gave up 6 bases and J gave up 2 bases, with 9 bases separating them. Germline CDR1 is MNHEY and CDR2 is SVGEGT. The CDR3 protein is CASRDTFTDTQYF. The CDR3 DNA follows: TGTGCCAGCAGGGACACTTTCACAGATACGCAGTATTTT.

This chain connects TRBV7-6 to TRBJ2-5; the D is unclear. This CDR3 comprises 13 residues. Per germline, CDR1 SGHVS and CDR2 FNYEAQ. V was clipped by 2 bases and J by 6 bases, with 10 bases between them. The CDR3 loop is CASSLKVRQTQYF. The CDR3 bases are TGTGCCAGCAGCTTAAAGGTTAGGCAGACCCAGTACTTC.

V gene TRBV4-3 combines with J gene TRBJ1-1; D gene ambiguous. V dropped 0 bases and J dropped 11 bases, with 16 bases sitting between them. CDR3 size: 14 residues. Germline-derived CDR1 and CDR2 are LGHNA and YSLEER. This CDR3 reads CASSQDRERREAFF. The CDR3 coding sequence is TGCGCCAGCAGCCAAGATAGGGAACGAAGGGAGGCTTTCTTT.

The chain links TRBV30 to TRBJ1-1, with 7 bases aligning to TRBD1. This CDR3 contains 15 residues. The V gene end was trimmed by 8 bases and the J gene end by 11 bases; junction bases not matched to a gene: 23. Germline CDR1 GTSNPN, CDR2 SVGIG (reference sequence). DNA of the CDR3: TGTGCCGGCGTAAGAGCAGGGGGTAATACGGACGGTGCTTTCTTT. Protein sequence: CAGVRAGGNTDGAFF. The entire variable domain, with the rest obtained from reference TRBV30 and TRBJ1-1, is as follows: SQTIHQWPATLVQPVGSPLSLECTVEGTSNPNLYWYRQAAGRGLQLLFYSVGIGQISSEVPQNLSASRPQDRQFILSSKKLLLSDSGFYLCAGVRAGGNTDGAFFGQGTRLTVV.

The chain couples TRBV7-2 to TRBJ2-2, with TRBD2 matching 8 bases. Germline V gene data show CDR1 as SGHTA and CDR2 as FQGNSA. This CDR3 spans 15 amino acids. Trimming removed 2 bases from V and 4 bases from J; junction bases left unmatched: 3. CDR3 nucleotides: TGTGCCAGCAGCTTAAACGGGGGGGCCACCGGGGAGCTGTTTTTT. Translation gives CASSLNGGATGELFF. The variable domain in full, with the rest retrieved from reference TRBV7-2 and TRBJ2-2, is GAGVSQSPSNKVTEKGKDVELRCDPISGHTALYWYRQSLGQGLEFLIYFQGNSAPDKSGLPSDRFSAERTGGSVSTLTIQRTQQEDSAVYLCASSLNGGATGELFFGEGSRLTVL.

This clonotype was detected many times. The V gene is TRBV20-1, the J gene TRBJ2-1; no clear D. CDR3 length: 11 amino acids. V lost 5 bases, J lost 10 bases, and 12 bases lay in between. The germline V gene has CDR1 DFQATT and CDR2 SNEGSKA (reference sequence). The CDR3 reads CSALGIEEQFF. The CDR3 DNA reads TGCAGTGCTCTAGGAATCGAGGAGCAGTTCTTC.

V is TRBV5-1 and J is TRBJ1-1, with no clear D. V dropped 0 bases and J dropped 5 bases, with 8 bases sitting between them. The germline V gene has CDR1 SGHRS and CDR2 YFSETQ. The CDR3 has 13 residues. In DNA, the CDR3 is TGCGCCAGCAGCTTGGAAGCCAGGACTGAAGCTTTCTTT. Translation: CASSLEARTEAFF.

This chain links TRBV7-2 with TRBJ1-1; the match to TRBD1 covers 9 bases. CDR3 length equals 15 residues. Germline V CDR1 and CDR2: SGHTA, FQGNSA. Unmatched junction bases numbered 9, after V lost 5 bases and J lost 5 bases. The CDR3 loop is CASSPQQGAGTEAFF. The CDR3 DNA is TGTGCCAGCAGCCCACAACAGGGGGCTGGGACTGAAGCTTTCTTT.

The table lists this clonotype with many counts. The rearrangement uses TRBV29-1 and TRBJ1-1; 9 nucleotides line up with TRBD1. The CDR3 is 12 amino acids. V lost 7 bases, J lost 5 bases, and 5 bases stayed unmatched. Germline V gives CDR1 SQVTM, CDR2 ANQGSEA. CDR3 sequence: CSGGQGGTEAFF. The CDR3 DNA reads as TGCAGCGGGGGACAGGGAGGAACTGAAGCTTTCTTT. Supplemented by reference TRBV29-1 and TRBJ1-1, the full variable domain reads SAVISQKPSRDICQRGTSLTIQCQVDSQVTMMFWYRQQPGQSLTLIATANQGSEATYESGFVIDKFPISRPNLTFSTLTVSNMSPEDSSIYLCSGGQGGTEAFFGQGTRLTVV.

With respect to this clonotype: An end of the junction does not agree with germline; a read error may underlie this. The chain joins TRBV10-3 to TRBJ1-1, with a tentative D call TRBD1 (5 bases). There are 16 residues in the CDR3. The germline V gene has CDR1 ENHRY and CDR2 SYGVKD. CDR3 in DNA: TGTGCCATCTGTGAGGTAGCCGTGAGGTCAGGGTATGAAGCTTTCTTT. Protein: CAICEVAVRSGYEAFF.

This clonotype was counted only a few times. The chain combines TRBV6-5 with TRBJ1-1, with no clear D. CDR3 length: 13 amino acids. Germline CDR1 MNHEY, CDR2 SVGAGI. The V end lost 0 bases, the J end lost 12 bases, and 14 bases lay between the germline ends. The CDR3 reads CASSYSMGVATFF. CDR3 coding DNA: TGTGCCAGCAGTTACTCGATGGGTGTCGCAACTTTCTTT.

This clonotype has ten or more counts. The J gene is TRBJ1-4, the V gene TRBV7-2; 9 bases match TRBD1. With V trimmed by 5 bases and J by 5 bases, 6 bases remained unmatched. Germline lookup yields CDR1 SGHTA and CDR2 FQGNSA. The CDR3 sequence is 15 residues long. This chain's CDR3 is CASSTQDRGNEKLFF. DNA of the CDR3: TGTGCCAGCAGCACGCAGGACAGGGGAAATGAAAAACTGTTTTTT.

V is TRBV4-3 and J is TRBJ2-1; D is unresolved. Trimming took off 2 bases at V and 7 bases at J, with 6 bases between the two ends. The V gene's germline CDR1 is LGHNA and CDR2 YSLEER. There are 12 residues in the CDR3. CDR3 sequence: CASSQTRNEQFF. The CDR3 nucleotides are TGCGCCAGCAGCCAAACGCGGAATGAGCAGTTCTTC.

This clonotype has just a few counts. The V gene is TRBV4-1, the J gene TRBJ2-7; D is undetermined. This CDR3 is built from 15 residues. Germline lookup yields CDR1 MGHRA and CDR2 YSYEKL. V lost 0 bases, J lost 2 bases, and 11 bases lay in between. The CDR3 sequence is CASSQDWPQTYEQYF. CDR3 nucleotide sequence: TGCGCCAGCAGCCAAGATTGGCCACAGACCTACGAGCAGTACTTC.

The chain recombines TRBV3-1 with TRBJ1-1, with 9 nucleotides matching TRBD1. The length of the CDR3 is 15 residues. Germline trimming cut 4 bases from V and 4 bases from J; bases unmatched to any gene: 7. Germline V gene data show CDR1 as LGHDT and CDR2 as YNNKEL (reference sequence). The DNA of the CDR3 is TGTGCCAGCAGCCCGATTACAGGGGGCTTCACTGAAGCTTTCTTT. Translated, it gives CASSPITGGFTEAFF. Combining the CDR3 with reference TRBV3-1 and TRBJ1-1 gives the whole variable domain DTAVSQTPKYLVTQMGNDKSIKCEQNLGHDTMYWYKQDSKKFLKIMFSYNNKELIINETVPNRFSPKSPDKAHLNLHINSLELGDSAVYFCASSPITGGFTEAFFGQGTRLTVV.

In its sample, this clonotype was seen many times. This rearrangement joins TRBV5-5 to TRBJ2-1; D not resolved. The germline gives CDR1 SGHKS, CDR2 YYEKEE (reference sequence). The CDR3 runs 14 residues. V was clipped by 7 bases and J by 2 bases, with 13 bases between them. CDR3: CASARGDTYNEQFF. CDR3 DNA: TGTGCCAGCGCACGAGGAGACACCTACAATGAGCAGTTCTTC.

This clonotype was counted only a few times. This chain connects TRBV4-3 to TRBJ1-4; no clear D gene. The germline CDR1 and CDR2 sequences are LGHNA and YSLEER. There are 14 residues in the CDR3. Trimming cost V 1 base and J 3 bases, with 6 bases left between them. The CDR3 DNA reads TGCGCCAGCAGCCAAGGACGGTCTAATGAAAAACTGTTTTTT. Translation: CASSQGRSNEKLFF.

V and J are TRBV29-1 and TRBJ1-1; D is undetermined. The CDR3 runs to 12 residues. Trimming left V 6 bases short and J 0 bases short, with 8 bases between. Germline CDR1 and CDR2: SQVTM and ANQGSEA. The CDR3 DNA reads as TGCAGCGTAACCCGTTTGAACACTGAAGCTTTCTTT. This encodes CSVTRLNTEAFF.

The J gene is TRBJ2-1, the V gene TRBV5-1, with 7 bases fitting TRBD1. The CDR3 contains 16 residues. V dropped 4 bases and J dropped 6; count of bases not matched to a gene: 13. CDR1 is SGHRS, CDR2 YFSETQ, per germline. The CDR3 here is CASSPPRQGYLNEQFF. The CDR3 DNA is TGCGCCAGCAGCCCCCCTCGACAGGGTTACCTCAATGAGCAGTTCTTC.

V and J are TRBV10-2 and TRBJ2-2, with D perhaps assigned TRBD1 or TRBD2 (6 bases each). V was shortened by 11 bases and J by 5 bases, with 18 bases between the two germline ends. The CDR3 is made up of 14 amino acids. Per the germline V gene, CDR1 is WSHSY and CDR2 is SAAADI. CDR3 sequence (DNA): TGCGCCGCCAGGAGGGCAGGGGAAACCGGGGAGCTGTTTTTT. As protein: CAARRAGETGELFF.

This clonotype occurred a few times. As DNA, the CDR3 is TGTGCCAGCAGCTTAGGGACGACCTACGAGCAGTACTTC. This codes for CASSLGTTYEQYF. The rearrangement links TRBV7-2 to TRBJ2-7; D call uncertain. The CDR3 runs to 13 residues. V was trimmed by 1 base and J by 2 bases, leaving 6 bases between them. CDR1 is SGHTA and CDR2 is FQGNSA in the germline V gene.

This rearrangement joins TRBV4-3 to TRBJ1-5; D not certain. The CDR3 has 15 residues. Germline CDR1 is LGHNA and CDR2 is YSLEER. V was trimmed by 0 bases and J by 1 base, leaving 7 bases between them. The CDR3 coding sequence is TGCGCCAGCAGCCAAGACTTCGGCAGCAATCAGCCCCAGCATTTT. This translates into CASSQDFGSNQPQHF.

This clonotype was counted only a few times. The gene calls are TRBV7-9 and TRBJ2-1; D possibly corresponds to TRBD1 (5 bases). Trimming shortened V by 5 bases and J by 8 bases, and 10 bases separated the two germline ends. Per the germline V gene, CDR1 is SEHNR and CDR2 is FQNEAQ (reference sequence). The CDR3 length is 12 residues. DNA of the CDR3: TGTGCCAGCAGCCCTCAGGGCTATGAGCAGTTCTTC. Translation gives CASSPQGYEQFF.

The gene calls are TRBV5-6 and TRBJ2-1; weak D call: TRBD2 (6 bases). The length of the CDR3 is 11 residues. V dropped 4 bases and J dropped 16 bases, with 15 bases sitting between them. Germline lookup yields CDR1 SGHDT and CDR2 YYEEEE. This CDR3 reads CASSQGTAEFF. The CDR3 DNA reads TGTGCCAGCAGCCAAGGGACTGCAGAATTCTTC.